This T cell receptor (beta chain) comes out of a study of glioma-infiltrating T cells. Study outcomes and limitations: Only very few CDR3 sequences appeared in both tissue and blood. Gliomas, especially low-grade, showed above-expected tissue-blood divergence; non-neoplastic patients showed below.

The CDR3 spans 14 residues. Trimming removed 4 bases at V and 1 base at J, with 9 bases between. Germline V CDR1 and CDR2: SEHNR, FQNEAQ (reference sequence). The iRepertoire nested amplicon-rescue multiplex PCR amplified TCR alpha and beta CDR3s from RNA. Tissue mRNA or PBMC total RNA, roughly 100-400 ng, went into one-step reverse transcription and amplification. Each CDR3 protein gets one entry after TCRdb re-called the multiplex PCR reads with MiXCR. Found here are approximately 140,000 distinct CDR3 sequences, roughly a quarter of them singletons; the top ten hold 27%. This clonotype was seen many times. Antigen: not known.

Material: glioma tissue, nonneoplastic brain tissue, or PBMCs (not recorded which). The source is a human donor with low-grade glioma or glioblastoma, undergoing nonglioma brain surgery, or in good health (not recorded which). The chain joins TRBV7-9 to TRBJ2-3; D is tentatively TRBD1 or TRBD2 (5 bases each). The CDR3 sequence: CASSSGTGTDTQYF. The CDR3 nucleotides read TGTGCCAGCAGCTCCGGGACGGGCACAGATACGCAGTATTTT.